This is a list of T cell receptor beta chains from one sample in a study of blood T cell repertoires in COVID-19. Here immunoSEQ multiplex PCR was the method, and the copy in TCRdb shows in-frame clones only, minus some. The data contain about 300,000 clones, 85% to 90% of them singletons. The sequenced material came from PBMCs or T cells enriched from blood (not recorded which). All receptors derive from a man in his thirties or forties who had recovered from COVID-19. The CDR3 runs from the conserved cysteine through the conserved F or W. D genes are given only for firm matches. Not all rows give a size; the values are once, few, many and, for expanded clones, a class.

v_call	clone_size	j_call	d_call	cdr3_aa	cdr3_nt
TRBV18	once	TRBJ2-6	.	CASSPLLSSGANVLTF	TGTGCCAGCTCACCCCTCCTTAGCTCTGGGGCCAACGTCCTGACTTTC
TRBV7-6	.	TRBJ2-3	TRBD2	CASSFSRLGLAGGADTQYF	TGTGCCAGCAGCTTTAGCAGGTTGGGACTAGCGGGAGGGGCAGATACGCAGTATTTT
TRBV28	.	TRBJ1-6	.	CASSLTGVGSPLHF	TGTGCCAGCAGCTTGACCGGGGTTGGTTCACCCCTCCACTTT
TRBV18	.	TRBJ1-5	TRBD1	CASSPGEGAGQPQHF	TGTGCCAGCTCACCAGGTGAGGGGGCCGGGCAGCCCCAGCATTTT
TRBV6-6	.	TRBJ2-1	TRBD2	CASRRTSGAYNEQFF	TGTGCCAGCAGGCGGACTAGCGGGGCGTACAATGAGCAGTTCTTC
TRBV4-1	.	TRBJ2-7	.	CASSPLTQRGGPYEQYF	TGCGCCAGCAGCCCTCTAACCCAGAGGGGGGGCCCCTACGAGCAGTACTTC
TRBV9	.	TRBJ1-3	TRBD1	CASSGQGFSGNTIYF	TGTGCCAGCAGCGGACAGGGGTTCTCTGGAAACACCATATATTTT
TRBV5-1	.	TRBJ2-1	.	CASSLATGAFYNEQFF	TGCGCCAGCAGCTTGGCGACGGGAGCTTTCTACAATGAGCAGTTCTTC
TRBV15	few	TRBJ2-7	.	CATSRVGSSYEQYF	TGTGCCACCAGCAGAGTGGGGAGCTCCTACGAGCAGTACTTC
TRBV6-2/TRBV6-3	once	TRBJ1-2	.	CASSSPANYGYTF	TGTGCCAGCAGTTCCCCAGCTAACTATGGCTACACCTTC
TRBV3-1/TRBV3-2	.	TRBJ2-1	.	CASSPPGLGNEQFF	TGTGCCAGCAGCCCCCCCGGACTCGGGAATGAGCAGTTCTTC
TRBV5-1	.	TRBJ1-2	TRBD1	CASSSHRGDYGYTF	TGCGCCAGCAGCTCGCACAGGGGAGACTATGGCTACACCTTC
TRBV6-4	.	TRBJ1-1	TRBD1	CASTTPYRDRLLNTEAFF	TGTGCCAGCACTACACCTTACCGGGACAGGCTCTTGAACACTGAAGCTTTCTTT
TRBV6-5	.	TRBJ2-2	.	CASVSRGNTGELFF	TGTGCCAGCGTGTCTAGGGGTAACACCGGGGAGCTGTTTTTT
TRBV6-5	.	TRBJ2-7	TRBD2	CASRRTSGVTYEQYF	TGTGCCAGCAGACGGACTAGCGGGGTAACCTACGAGCAGTACTTC
TRBV25-1	.	TRBJ1-4	TRBD1	CASSEGTGLANEKLFF	TGTGCCAGCAGTGAAGGGACAGGCTTGGCTAATGAAAAACTGTTTTTT
TRBV4-1	.	TRBJ2-7	.	CASSQVSRGSYEQYF	TGCGCCAGCAGCCAAGTAAGTAGGGGGAGCTACGAGCAGTACTTC
TRBV18	.	TRBJ1-2	.	CASSAAVGGYTF	TGTGCCAGCTCCGCGGCGGTCGGTGGCTACACCTTC
TRBV11-3	.	TRBJ2-7	TRBD2	CASRLGGGGAYEQYF	TGTGCCAGCAGATTAGGCGGCGGGGGAGCCTACGAGCAGTACTTC
TRBV9	.	TRBJ2-7	.	CASSVATVDAYEQYF	TGTGCCAGCAGCGTAGCGACAGTCGACGCGTACGAGCAGTACTTC
TRBV28	.	TRBJ1-4	.	CASNEANEKLFF	TGTGCCAGCAACGAGGCTAATGAAAAACTGTTTTTT
TRBV29-1	.	TRBJ2-7	TRBD1	CSASGTGGFEQYF	TGCAGCGCCTCCGGGACAGGGGGCTTTGAGCAGTACTTC
TRBV19	.	TRBJ1-1	.	CASSSRSGVTEAFF	TGTGCCAGTAGTTCCAGATCAGGGGTTACTGAAGCTTTCTTT
TRBV5-1	.	TRBJ1-1	.	CASSYTTGMGVAFF	TGCGCCAGCAGCTATACTACAGGGATGGGGGTAGCTTTCTTT